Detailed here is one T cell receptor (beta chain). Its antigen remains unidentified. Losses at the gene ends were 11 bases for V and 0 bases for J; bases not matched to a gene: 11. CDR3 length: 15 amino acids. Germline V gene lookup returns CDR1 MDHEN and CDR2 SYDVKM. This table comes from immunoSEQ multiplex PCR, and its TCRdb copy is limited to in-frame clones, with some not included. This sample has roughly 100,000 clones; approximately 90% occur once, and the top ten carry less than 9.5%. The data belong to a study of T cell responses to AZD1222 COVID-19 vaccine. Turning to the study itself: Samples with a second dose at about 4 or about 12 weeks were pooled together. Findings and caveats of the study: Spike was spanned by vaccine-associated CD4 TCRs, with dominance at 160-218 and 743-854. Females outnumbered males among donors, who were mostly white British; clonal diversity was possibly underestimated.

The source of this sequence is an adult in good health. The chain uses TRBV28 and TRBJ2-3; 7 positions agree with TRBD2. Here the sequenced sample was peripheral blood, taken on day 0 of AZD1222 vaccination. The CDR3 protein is CAGARSGASTDTQYF. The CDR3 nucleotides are TGTGCCGGTGCGAGGAGCGGGGCCAGCACAGATACGCAGTATTTT.